Following are 9 T cell receptor beta chains from one sample sequenced in a study of blood T cell repertoires in COVID-19. Profiled with immunoSEQ multiplex PCR; TCRdb holds only in-frame clones, not every one. The sample lists roughly 250,000 clones, 82% occurring once. Sequencing input: peripheral blood. The source of these receptors is a woman aged 80 or over with active or convalescent COVID-19.

The chain recombines TRBV19 with TRBJ1-5; 12 nucleotides align to TRBD1. This CDR3 has 17 residues. V shed 4 bases, J shed 7 bases, and the junction held 11 bases outside the gene matches. Germline V gene lookup returns CDR1 LNHDA and CDR2 SQIVND (reference sequence). The DNA for the CDR3 is TGTGCCAGTAGTAGGAATCCGGGACAGGGGGCAGGGCAGCCCCAGCATTTT. The encoded protein is CASSRNPGQGAGQPQHF.

This clone was detected only once. The V and J genes are TRBV7-9 and TRBJ1-2; maybe TRBD1 (5 bases). The CDR3 is 12 residues long. Germline CDR1 SEHNR, CDR2 FQNEAQ (reference sequence). V was cut by 1 base and J by 5 bases, with 5 bases left in between. CDR3 nucleotide sequence: TGTGCCAGCAGCTTAGAGGGGTATGGCTACACCTTC. It yields the protein CASSLEGYGYTF. Full variable domain (missing parts from reference TRBV7-9 and TRBJ1-2): DTGVSQNPRHKITKRGQNVTFRCDPISEHNRLYWYRQTLGQGPEFLTYFQNEAQLEKSRLLSDRFSAERPKGSFSTLEIQRTEQGDSAMYLCASSLEGYGYTFGSGTRLTVV.

V and J are TRBV29-1 and TRBJ1-6, with 7 positions matching TRBD1. The J segment lost 0 bases and the V segment lost 5 bases, leaving 1 base of the junction unmatched. CDR1 is SQVTM, CDR2 ANQGSEA, per germline. The CDR3 length is 14 residues. DNA for the CDR3: TGCAGCGTTTCAGGGGGCTCCTATAATTCACCCCTCCACTTT. Its translation is CSVSGGSYNSPLHF.

The CDR3 loop is CSASIYRGNYGYTF. CDR3 DNA: TGCAGTGCTAGTATTTACAGGGGCAACTATGGCTACACCTTC. The chain is built from TRBV20-1 and TRBJ1-2, with 7 bases that match TRBD1. Losses at the gene ends were 3 bases for V and 2 bases for J; bases not matched to a gene: 6. From germline, CDR1 is DFQATT and CDR2 SNEGSKA (reference sequence). The CDR3 runs 14 residues.

J is TRBJ2-2 and V is TRBV19; maybe TRBD1 (6 bases). The CDR3 totals 14 residues. Germline CDR1 reads LNHDA; CDR2 reads SQIVND (reference sequence). The ends were cut back, 5 bases at V and 3 bases at J, with 10 bases in the middle. This CDR3 reads CASSPGQYTGELFF. CDR3 DNA: TGTGCCAGTAGTCCAGGACAGTACACCGGGGAGCTGTTTTTT.

This clone showed up just once. This chain connects TRBV2 to TRBJ1-6, with D possibly being TRBD1 (6 bases). Trimming shortened V by 6 bases and J by 8 bases, and 11 bases separated the two germline ends. Germline V CDR1 and CDR2: SNHLY, FYNNEI. CDR3 length: 13 amino acids. For the CDR3, the DNA is TGTGCCAGCAGGCAGGGGACATATTCACCCCTCCACTTT. Its translation is CASRQGTYSPLHF.

The CDR3 is CASSQDPTGGSYGYTF. DNA for the CDR3: TGCGCCAGCAGCCAAGATCCAACAGGGGGCTCGTATGGCTACACCTTC. This chain links TRBV4-1 with TRBJ1-2, with 9 bases matching TRBD1. Trimming at V came to 0 bases and at J to 5 bases, leaving 7 bases not matched to a gene. Germline CDR1 MGHRA, CDR2 YSYEKL. The CDR3 covers 16 residues.

This rearrangement joins TRBV27 to TRBJ2-2; a weak D match, TRBD2 (6 bases). The length of the CDR3 is 14 residues. Germline CDR1 and CDR2: MNHEY and SMNVEV (reference sequence). Trimming took off 4 bases at V and 6 bases at J, with 12 bases between the two ends. The CDR3: CASSSPGVAGELFF. For the CDR3, the DNA is TGTGCCAGCAGTTCGCCGGGGGTTGCCGGGGAGCTGTTTTTT.

The genes are TRBV24-1 and TRBJ2-3, with D maybe TRBD1 (5 bases). This CDR3 is built from 16 residues. V dropped 5 bases and J dropped 2 bases, with 16 bases sitting between them. Germline V CDR1 and CDR2: KGHDR, SFDVKD. The CDR3 loop is CATSGMKGANTDTQYF. The CDR3 nucleotides read TGTGCCACCAGTGGCATGAAAGGGGCGAACACAGATACGCAGTATTTT.